The rows below give T cell receptor beta chains drawn from one sample of a study of blood T cell repertoires in COVID-19. The method was immunoSEQ multiplex PCR; TCRdb's version includes in-frame clones alone and lacks a portion of them. The repertoire holds over 250,000 clones, with 87% as singletons. Sample: peripheral blood. The source of these receptors is a woman aged 50 to 60 with acute or convalescent COVID-19. The CDR3 runs from the conserved cysteine through the conserved F or W. D genes are given only for firm matches.

J gene,D gene,V gene,CDR3 protein
TRBJ2-5,TRBD1,TRBV7-8,CASSFRTGHETQYF
TRBJ1-2,NA,TRBV12-5,CASGHLGATYGYTF
TRBJ2-7,TRBD1,TRBV12-3/TRBV12-4,CASRRTGIYEQYF
TRBJ1-1,TRBD1,TRBV25-1,CASSASTGWNTEAFF
TRBJ2-1,TRBD1,TRBV2,CASSEVHRGNEQFF
TRBJ2-1,TRBD2,TRBV3-1/TRBV3-2,CASSQKFRGTSGSPTTYNEQFF
TRBJ2-7,NA,TRBV28,CASSLPGLIGGQYF
TRBJ2-7,TRBD1,TRBV7-8,CASSRSRQGASYEQYF
TRBJ2-1,NA,TRBV27,CASSTKGSPYNEQFF
TRBJ2-3,TRBD2,TRBV7-9,CASSKTSGREGDTQYF
TRBJ2-1,NA,TRBV7-6,CASSLVRENEQFF
TRBJ2-1,NA,TRBV6-4,CASRPASSYNEQFF
TRBJ2-5,NA,TRBV2,CASSATRVETQYF
TRBJ2-3,NA,TRBV24-1,CATSDFTGLSTDTQYF
TRBJ1-5,NA,TRBV6-2/TRBV6-3,CASSINRRGSNQPQHF
TRBJ1-5,NA,TRBV2,CASSGGLTRGANQPQHF
TRBJ2-1,TRBD2,TRBV4-2,CASSQVGAGVFYEQFF
TRBJ1-1,TRBD1,TRBV2,CASRDSLNTEAFF
TRBJ1-6,NA,TRBV27,CASSLGSGAHSPLHF
TRBJ2-7,NA,TRBV9,CASSGSPQFREQYF
TRBJ2-7,TRBD2,TRBV7-2,CASSSPGLGLYEQYF
TRBJ1-4,NA,TRBV6-1,CASSERGYQDEKLFF
TRBJ1-2,NA,TRBV7-2,CASSLEDIVYGYTF
TRBJ1-1,NA,TRBV28,CASRMIRGNTEAFF
TRBJ2-3,TRBD1,TRBV19,CASTRTGGTDTQYF
TRBJ2-1,NA,TRBV11-2,CALTDGAARSYNEQFF
TRBJ2-7,TRBD2,TRBV4-2,CASSQGLADPYEQYF
TRBJ2-3,TRBD2,TRBV7-9,CASLLAGGILLLDTQYF
TRBJ2-7,TRBD2,TRBV28,CASSLIAGGPGGEQYF
TRBJ2-1,TRBD2,TRBV19,CASSIEGVAGLLPLNEQFF
TRBJ2-7,NA,TRBV27,CASSPGQKGYEQYF
TRBJ1-5,NA,TRBV28,CASTLGGDSNQPQHF
TRBJ2-3,NA,TRBV27,CASTSGASTDTQYF
TRBJ2-6,NA,TRBV28,CASLDGSSGANVLTF
TRBJ2-2,TRBD1,TRBV4-2,CASSPTWDRNTGELFF
TRBJ1-5,NA,TRBV24-1,CATSDKYEAQPQHF
TRBJ2-5,NA,TRBV28,CATDPQATTRETQYF
TRBJ2-7,NA,TRBV20-1,CSASRQGRYEQYF
TRBJ2-3,TRBD2,TRBV6-6,CASSYYSSGTDTQYF
TRBJ2-5,TRBD2,TRBV7-6,CASSLRGGGAGTQYF
TRBJ1-2,TRBD1,TRBV7-2,CASSFNDRGRGYTF
TRBJ2-3,NA,TRBV21-1,CASSKSPRDRGRTDTQYF
TRBJ1-1,NA,TRBV10-3,CAIAQGSTEAFF
TRBJ1-5,NA,TRBV13,CASSFLGGNQPQHF
TRBJ1-5,TRBD1,TRBV19,CASSRSPRQGSNQPQHF
TRBJ1-6,TRBD1,TRBV7-9,CASSLTGDGSPLHF
TRBJ1-2,NA,TRBV15,CATSRQGAPAGYTF
TRBJ1-2,TRBD1,TRBV6-6,CASSQGQAYGYTF
TRBJ2-7,TRBD2,TRBV6-2/TRBV6-3,CASSDPTSGPHSYEQYF
TRBJ1-1,TRBD1,TRBV30,CAWSGRTGGRANTEAFF
TRBJ2-2,TRBD2,TRBV27,CASSPPSGATTGELFF
TRBJ1-6,TRBD1,TRBV6-5,CASTTGDSYSPLHF
TRBJ2-2,TRBD1,TRBV19,CASRRDRDTGELFF
TRBJ2-4,TRBD1,TRBV7-2,CASSSGQKNIQYF
TRBJ2-7,NA,TRBV5-1,CASSLAQGSYEQYF